This T cell receptor beta chain was captured in a study of immune evolution from preneoplasia to lung adenocarcinoma. Study information: HLA loss of heterozygosity: roughly 7.5% AIS, about 15% MIA, about 35% ADC, none AAH.

Profiled with immunoSEQ multiplex PCR; TCRdb holds only in-frame clones, not every one. The sample holds 30,000 to 45,000 clones; 74% are singletons and the top ten take approximately 6.5%. This CDR3 region has 20 residues. V was pared by 2 bases and J by 0 bases, with 11 bases of the junction left unmatched. This chain joins TRBV23-1 and TRBJ2-2; 11 bases agree with TRBD2. Being an ORF, TRBV23-1 has a function that is uncertain. This TCR came from a person aged 55-75 years with lung adenocarcinoma. Sequenced: FFPE invasive lung adenocarcinoma tissue. CDR3 amino acids: CASSQPTGTSGGPNTGELFF. The CDR3 DNA reads as TGCGCCAGCAGTCAACCGACCGGGACTAGCGGAGGCCCGAACACCGGGGAGCTGTTTTTT.